This TCR beta chain emerged from a study of control samples from healthy donors and cancer patients. The table came from immunoSEQ multiplex PCR; TCRdb's copy has only in-frame clones and leaves some out. The table has about 140,000 clones, 89% seen once. CDR3 length equals 15 residues. CDR1 and CDR2 from the germline V gene are SGHNT and YYREEE (reference sequence). V was trimmed by 3 bases and J by 4 bases, leaving 11 bases between them. The rearrangement uses TRBV5-4 and TRBJ2-6; D not certain. The source is a man aged 30-40 years in good health. The specimen was blood. The DNA for the CDR3 is TGTGCCAGCAGCTCCCAGAACGCGGGGGCCAACGTCCTGACTTTC. Its translation is CASSSQNAGANVLTF. The whole variable domain, filled in from reference TRBV5-4 and TRBJ2-6, reads ETGVTQSPTHLIKTRGQQVTLRCSSQSGHNTVSWYQQALGQGPQFIFQYYREEENGRGNFPPRFSGLQFPNYSSELNVNALELDDSALYLCASSSQNAGANVLTFGAGSRLTVL.